The 31 T cell receptor beta chains in this list originate from one sample, sequenced in a study of CD8 T cells in Susac syndrome. When the RNA was reverse transcribed, random hexamers were used with an input of about 0.45 to 1 ug. TCRdb re-analysed the immunoSEQ multiplex PCR reads in MiXCR, keeping a single row per CDR3 protein. This table has roughly 75,000 distinct CDR3 sequences, approximately 93% appearing once. The specimen sequenced was CD4+ T cells from PBMCs. Receptor source: a human donor with Susac syndrome.

V and J are TRBV11-3 and TRBJ1-2, with a possible D match to TRBD1 (5 bases). This CDR3 is 13 amino acids long. V dropped 3 bases and J dropped 7 bases, with 12 bases sitting between them. From germline, CDR1 is SGHNT and CDR2 YENEEA. The CDR3 coding sequence is TGTGCCAGCAGCTTCGGGGGAAATCGTGGCTACACCTTC. This gives the protein CASSFGGNRGYTF.

This chain joins TRBV5-1 and TRBJ1-2; D gene ambiguous. CDR3 length: 12 amino acids. The V gene's germline CDR1 is SGHRS and CDR2 YFSETQ. Trimming removed 0 bases at V and 7 bases at J, with 7 bases between. This CDR3 reads CASSLEGFGYTF. CDR3 bases: TGCGCCAGCAGCTTGGAAGGGTTTGGCTACACCTTC.

CDR3 region: CASSETGTRSPLHF. The DNA of the CDR3 is TGTGCCAGCAGCGAGACAGGAACGAGGTCACCCCTCCACTTT. The chain couples TRBV9 to TRBJ1-6; D might be TRBD1 (6 bases). With 3 bases removed from V and 10 bases from J, the gap between germline ends came to 14 bases. The CDR3 covers 14 residues. Germline V CDR1 and CDR2: SGDLS, YYNGEE.

The chain carries TRBV2 and TRBJ1-5; the match to TRBD1 covers 9 bases. Losses at the gene ends were 7 bases for V and 4 bases for J; bases not matched to a gene: 8. The germline V gene has CDR1 SNHLY and CDR2 FYNNEI. The CDR3 runs 15 residues. CDR3 sequence reads: CASKRWTGVNQPQHF. The CDR3 region has the DNA TGTGCCAGCAAGCGATGGACAGGGGTGAATCAGCCCCAGCATTTT.

The V gene is TRBV5-4, the J gene TRBJ2-3; TRBD1 agrees at 9 bases. The CDR3 extends over 16 amino acids. Unmatched junction bases numbered 5, after V lost 0 bases and J lost 3 bases. CDR1 is SGHNT, CDR2 YYREEE, per germline (reference sequence). CDR3 protein: CASSLDVGQGTDTQYF. The CDR3 DNA sequence: TGTGCCAGCAGCTTGGATGTGGGACAGGGAACAGATACGCAGTATTTT.

This clonotype is a singleton in its sample. V usage is TRBV6-2 or TRBV6-3 and J usage is TRBJ1-2, with a tentative D call TRBD1 (6 bases). Trimming removed 7 bases from V and 0 bases from J, with 9 bases in between. Germline CDR1 and CDR2: MNHEY and SVGEGT. This CDR3 has 13 residues. CDR3 DNA: TGTGCCAGCAATGACAGGCCTAACTATGGCTACACCTTC. Amino acids: CASNDRPNYGYTF.

This clonotype was detected only once. The V call is TRBV18, the J call TRBJ1-1, with 11 bases matching TRBD1. CDR3 length: 14 amino acids. Germline CDR1 KGHSH, CDR2 LQKENI. V lost 6 bases and J lost 4; bases outside the gene matches: 4. The CDR3 sequence is CASSDGQGATEAFF. In nucleotides, the CDR3 is TGTGCCAGCTCGGACGGACAGGGGGCCACTGAAGCTTTCTTT.

This clonotype has only one observation. The chain employs TRBV20-1 and TRBJ2-5; perhaps TRBD2 as D (5 bases). The CDR3 loop spans 14 amino acids. V dropped 3 bases and J dropped 2 bases, with 13 bases sitting between them. Germline CDR1 DFQATT, CDR2 SNEGSKA (reference sequence). CDR3 sequence: CSARARGYQETQYF. DNA for the CDR3: TGCAGTGCTAGGGCCCGGGGTTATCAAGAGACCCAGTACTTC.

This sequence joins TRBV6-5 and TRBJ2-3; D is perhaps TRBD1 (5 bases). The V gene's germline CDR1 is MNHEY and CDR2 SVGAGI. This CDR3 contains 16 residues. Trimming removed 0 bases at V and 1 base at J, with 11 bases between. The CDR3 DNA reads TGTGCCAGCAGTTACTCAGGGGTAGGAGGCACAGATACGCAGTATTTT. It yields the protein CASSYSGVGGTDTQYF.

The V gene is TRBV5-6, the J gene TRBJ2-3; 7 nucleotides align to TRBD1. Germline CDR1 is SGHDT and CDR2 is YYEEEE. This CDR3 has 15 residues. The V segment lost 4 bases and the J segment 3 bases; nucleotides outside the gene matches: 8. CDR3: CASSKPGQPTDTQYF. The CDR3 DNA follows: TGTGCCAGCAGCAAGCCGGGACAGCCTACAGATACGCAGTATTTT.

This CDR3 reads CASSYPYSNQPQHF. CDR3 DNA: TGTGCCAGCAGTTACCCGTATAGCAATCAGCCCCAGCATTTT. V and J are TRBV6-2 or TRBV6-3 and TRBJ1-5; D gene uncertain. Germline V gene lookup returns CDR1 MNHEY and CDR2 SVGEGT. The V and J ends lost 2 bases and 0 bases respectively, with 5 bases between them. This CDR3 is 14 amino acids long.

The rearrangement joins TRBV7-3 to TRBJ1-1, with no clear D. The CDR3 covers 14 residues. Germline V gene sequence: CDR1 SGHTA, CDR2 FQGTGA. Between the trimmed V and J ends, which lost 1 base and 5 bases, there was a span of 11 bases. CDR3 region: CASSLIEGTTEAFF. CDR3 nucleotides: TGTGCCAGCAGCTTAATAGAGGGAACAACTGAAGCTTTCTTT.

The chain carries TRBV7-3 and TRBJ2-2; 7 nucleotides align to TRBD1. V was clipped by 7 bases and J by 2 bases; unmatched bases: 10. Germline V gene lookup returns CDR1 SGHTA and CDR2 FQGTGA. This CDR3 region has 16 residues. The CDR3, as DNA: TGTGCCAGCACCAACTTAGGGGGCTTTAACACCGGGGAGCTGTTTTTT. Its translation is CASTNLGGFNTGELFF. The full variable domain, with the rest looked up from reference TRBV7-3 and TRBJ2-2, is GAGVSQTPSNKVTEKGKYVELRCDPISGHTALYWYRQSLGQGPEFLIYFQGTGAADDSGLPNDRFFAVRPEGSVSTLKIQRTERGDSAVYLCASTNLGGFNTGELFFGEGSRLTVL.

The V call is TRBV12-3 or TRBV12-4, the J call TRBJ2-3; TRBD2 agrees at 10 bases. V lost 6 bases and J lost 4; bases outside the gene matches: 7. The CDR3 length is 15 residues. The CDR3, as DNA: TGTGCCAGCAGAATTCTAGCGGGGGATGCAGATACGCAGTATTTT. Its translation is CASRILAGDADTQYF.

In its sample, this clonotype was seen a few times. The chain is built from TRBV4-1 and TRBJ2-4; TRBD2 is a possible D gene (5 bases). The length of the CDR3 is 17 residues. V lost 0 bases, J lost 7 bases, and 19 bases lay in between. Germline CDR1 and CDR2: MGHRA and YSYEKL. CDR3 bases: TGCGCCAGCAGCCAAGAACCGGCGGCGAGCGGTTACAACATTCAGTACTTC. Translation: CASSQEPAASGYNIQYF.

This rearrangement joins TRBV4-3 to TRBJ2-1; 9 positions match TRBD2. Germline V gene lookup returns CDR1 LGHNA and CDR2 YSLEER. The CDR3 is 22 residues long. The ends lost 0 bases at V and 2 bases at J; junction bases unmatched: 20. DNA for the CDR3: TGCGCCAGCAGCCAAGATCAAAGCGGGGGGTCCTCCCCCGATGAGACCTACAATGAGCAGTTCTTC. It specifies CASSQDQSGGSSPDETYNEQFF.

The chain combines TRBV7-2 with TRBJ2-5, with D uncertain. Germline V gene lookup returns CDR1 SGHTA and CDR2 FQGNSA. Trimming stripped 2 bases from V and 3 bases from J, with 13 bases between. This CDR3 has 15 amino acids. This CDR3 reads CASSLRPQAKETQYF. CDR3 DNA sequence: TGTGCCAGCAGCTTACGTCCGCAGGCAAAAGAGACCCAGTACTTC. The full variable domain, completed using reference TRBV7-2 and TRBJ2-5, is GAGVSQSPSNKVTEKGKDVELRCDPISGHTALYWYRQSLGQGLEFLIYFQGNSAPDKSGLPSDRFSAERTGGSVSTLTIQRTQQEDSAVYLCASSLRPQAKETQYFGPGTRLLVL.

This sequence joins TRBV18 and TRBJ1-5, with a tentative D call TRBD1 (5 bases). Germline CDR1 is KGHSH and CDR2 is LQKENI. The CDR3 sequence is 15 residues long. V was trimmed by 2 bases and J by 3 bases, leaving 11 bases between them. The CDR3 DNA follows: TGTGCCAGCTCACCAATGGCAGGGAACAATCAGCCCCAGCATTTT. It is translated as CASSPMAGNNQPQHF.

This clonotype occurred a few times. The V call is TRBV12-3 or TRBV12-4, the J call TRBJ2-5, with a tentative D call TRBD2 (6 bases). Trimming left V 3 bases short and J 2 bases short, with 7 bases between. CDR3 length: 13 residues. As DNA, the CDR3 is TGTGCCAGCAGTTTTGGAGGGCAAGAGACCCAGTACTTC. The encoded protein is CASSFGGQETQYF.

The rearrangement links TRBV11-2 to TRBJ1-1, with D perhaps TRBD1 (6 bases). The CDR3 loop spans 15 amino acids. V lost 5 bases to trimming and J lost 1 base, with 14 bases between them. CDR1 SGHAT and CDR2 FQNNGV come from the germline V gene. The CDR3 nucleotides are TGTGCCAGCAGCCCAAGGGGGGCCACGAACACTGAAGCTTTCTTT. This sequence encodes CASSPRGATNTEAFF.

This clonotype was seen only once. The V and J genes are TRBV5-1 and TRBJ2-5; perhaps TRBD1 as D (5 bases). CDR1 is SGHRS, CDR2 YFSETQ, per germline. The CDR3 has 16 amino acids. Trimming pared 3 bases from V and 2 bases from J, leaving 17 bases between. CDR3 loop: CASSYGAGPFQETQYF. The CDR3 DNA reads TGCGCCAGCAGCTATGGGGCAGGGCCCTTTCAAGAGACCCAGTACTTC.

The chain couples TRBV9 to TRBJ1-2, with 7 nucleotides matching TRBD1. The CDR3 has 17 residues. Germline CDR1 reads SGDLS; CDR2 reads YYNGEE. J gave up 2 bases and V 4 bases, and 14 bases lay outside the gene matches. This chain's CDR3 is CASSNELSGGVNYGYTF. For the CDR3, the DNA is TGTGCCAGCAGCAATGAACTCTCAGGGGGGGTAAACTATGGCTACACCTTC.

This chain joins TRBV15 and TRBJ2-5, with D possibly being TRBD1 or TRBD2 (5 bases each). V lost 7 bases and J lost 2, with 23 bases in between. The CDR3 spans 17 residues. Germline loops: CDR1 LNHNV, CDR2 YYDKDF (reference sequence). The CDR3 DNA is TGTGCCACCAACCACCCGGGGCTGCTATGGACACAAGAGACCCAGTACTTC. As protein: CATNHPGLLWTQETQYF.

This sequence joins TRBV30 and TRBJ2-3, with D possibly TRBD1 on 5 matching bases. Trimming shortened V by 2 bases and J by 2 bases, and 14 bases separated the two germline ends. There are 15 residues in the CDR3. Germline V gene lookup returns CDR1 GTSNPN and CDR2 SVGIG (reference sequence). The CDR3 protein is CAWSRQGSPTDTQYF. The CDR3 coding sequence is TGTGCCTGGAGTAGGCAGGGAAGTCCCACAGATACGCAGTATTTT.

The chain carries TRBV4-3 and TRBJ2-6; D unresolved. This CDR3 spans 16 amino acids. From germline, CDR1 is LGHNA and CDR2 YSLEER. Trimming took 3 bases from V and 2 from J, leaving 11 bases between them. CDR3 in amino acids: CASSHVPRTGANVLTF. The DNA for the CDR3 is TGCGCCAGCAGCCATGTGCCCCGGACTGGGGCCAACGTCCTGACTTTC.

The V call is TRBV27, the J call TRBJ1-2, with D tentatively TRBD1 (6 bases). Looked up from germline, CDR1 is MNHEY and CDR2 is SMNVEV (reference sequence). CDR3 length equals 15 residues. With 3 bases removed from V and 2 bases from J, the gap between germline ends came to 13 bases. The CDR3 bases are TGTGCCAGCAGTTTTACCTCCAGGGGAAACTATGGCTACACCTTC. Translated, it gives CASSFTSRGNYGYTF.

This chain uses TRBV18 with TRBJ2-1; 10 positions match TRBD1. The CDR3 spans 13 residues. V dropped 6 bases and J dropped 9; count of bases not matched to a gene: 5. The germline V gene has CDR1 KGHSH and CDR2 LQKENI. The CDR3 protein is CASSPGTGVEQFF. The CDR3 bases are TGTGCCAGCTCCCCCGGGACAGGGGTTGAGCAGTTCTTC.

This chain joins TRBV5-1 and TRBJ2-7; possibly TRBD1 or TRBD2 for D (5 bases each). Germline assignment: CDR1 SGHRS and CDR2 YFSETQ. The CDR3 loop spans 13 amino acids. The V and J ends lost 0 bases and 5 bases respectively, with 9 bases between them. CDR3 nucleotides: TGCGCCAGCAGCTTGGAGGGACGGGACGAGCAGTACTTC. This translates into CASSLEGRDEQYF.

The V gene is TRBV5-1, the J gene TRBJ2-5, with 10 bases aligning to TRBD1. The length of the CDR3 is 18 residues. Germline assignment: CDR1 SGHRS and CDR2 YFSETQ. V shed 4 bases, J shed 1 base, and the junction held 13 bases outside the gene matches. This CDR3 reads CASSRITGTGVFQETQYF. For the CDR3, the DNA is TGCGCCAGCAGCCGTATTACCGGGACAGGGGTCTTCCAAGAGACCCAGTACTTC.

The chain is built from TRBV7-9 and TRBJ1-5; D is uncertain. This CDR3 spans 12 amino acids. Trimming pared 6 bases from V and 7 bases from J, leaving 10 bases between. Germline CDR1 SEHNR, CDR2 FQNEAQ (reference sequence). CDR3 residues: CASSSQVQPQHF. CDR3 DNA: TGTGCCAGCAGTTCCCAAGTCCAGCCCCAGCATTTT.

The CDR3 loop reads CASSVAGSNYGYTF. The CDR3 DNA reads as TGTGCCAGCAGCGTAGCTGGAAGTAACTATGGCTACACCTTC. The J gene is TRBJ1-2, the V gene TRBV9; D is ambiguous. CDR1 and CDR2 (germline): SGDLS, YYNGEE. This CDR3 is built from 14 residues. V was trimmed by 0 bases and J by 1 base, leaving 7 bases between them.